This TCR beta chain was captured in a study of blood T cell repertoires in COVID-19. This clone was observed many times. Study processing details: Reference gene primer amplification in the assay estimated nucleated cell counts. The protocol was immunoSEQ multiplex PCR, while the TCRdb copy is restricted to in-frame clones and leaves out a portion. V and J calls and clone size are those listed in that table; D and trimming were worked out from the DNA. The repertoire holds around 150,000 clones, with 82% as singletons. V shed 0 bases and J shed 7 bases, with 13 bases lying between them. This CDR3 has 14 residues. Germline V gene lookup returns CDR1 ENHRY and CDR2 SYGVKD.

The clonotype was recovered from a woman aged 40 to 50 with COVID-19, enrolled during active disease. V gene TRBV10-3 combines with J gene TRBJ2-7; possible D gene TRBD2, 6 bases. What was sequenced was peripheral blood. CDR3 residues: CAISESDGSGEQYV. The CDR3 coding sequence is TGTGCCATCAGTGAGTCCGACGGGAGTGGGGAGCAGTACGTC.